This entry lists 18 T cell receptor beta chains sequenced from one sample in a study of cytomegalovirus exposure and HLA in healthy donors. Produced via immunoSEQ multiplex PCR; TCRdb's table is partial and in-frame only. The sample includes about 98,000 clones, approximately 94% of them seen just once. The specimen was PBMCs. The receptors derive from a woman under 30 in good health and CMV-seronegative.

V gene TRBV7-9 combines with J gene TRBJ2-1; possible D gene TRBD2, 5 bases. The CDR3 covers 14 residues. Germline CDR1 is SEHNR and CDR2 is FQNEAQ (reference sequence). V lost 3 bases and J 5 bases, leaving 11 bases between the germline ends. The CDR3 bases are TGTGCCAGCAGCTTGGGCGGGCTAGACAATGAGCAGTTCTTC. Translation gives CASSLGGLDNEQFF.

This clone turned up a few times. V usage is TRBV27 and J usage is TRBJ1-2; TRBD1 agrees at 7 bases. This CDR3 spans 14 amino acids. V trimming: 5 bases; J trimming: 0 bases; junction bases outside the gene matches: 3. The germline gives CDR1 MNHEY, CDR2 SMNVEV (reference sequence). CDR3: CASSPGGTNYGYTF. The CDR3 nucleotides are TGTGCCAGCAGTCCAGGGGGGACTAACTATGGCTACACCTTC.

The chain is built from TRBV7-6 and TRBJ2-1, with D hard to call. The CDR3 has 14 amino acids. From germline, CDR1 is SGHVS and CDR2 FNYEAQ. V lost 5 bases and J 4 bases, leaving 12 bases between the germline ends. CDR3 DNA sequence: TGTGCCAGCAGCCGAGACTCTCTGTACAATGAGCAGTTCTTC. This codes for CASSRDSLYNEQFF.

The chain uses TRBV12-1 and TRBJ2-1; the table's D call TRBD2 went unverified against the DNA. TRBV12-1 is reported as a pseudogene. CDR3 size: 15 residues. The DNA of the CDR3 is TGTGCCAGCAGCGGGACTAGCGGGACAAACAATGAGCAGTTCTTC. This translates into CASSGTSGTNNEQFF.

J is TRBJ2-7 and V is TRBV27; D gene ambiguous. V lost 1 base and J lost 0, with 4 bases in between. CDR1 and CDR2 (germline): MNHEY, SMNVEV (reference sequence). This CDR3 contains 13 residues. CDR3 amino acids: CASSLYSSYEQYF. The DNA of the CDR3 is TGTGCCAGCAGTTTATACAGCTCCTACGAGCAGTACTTC.

The V and J genes are TRBV9 and TRBJ2-3; 11 bases match TRBD2. The germline CDR1 and CDR2 sequences are SGDLS and YYNGEE. The V segment lost 1 base and the J segment 4 bases; nucleotides outside the gene matches: 5. The length of the CDR3 is 16 residues. The CDR3 loop reads CASSVLGSGRADTQYF. CDR3 bases: TGTGCCAGCAGCGTATTGGGTAGCGGGAGGGCAGATACGCAGTATTTT.

The V and J genes are TRBV2 and TRBJ2-5; D is ambiguous. The germline gives CDR1 SNHLY, CDR2 FYNNEI. CDR3 size: 13 residues. V shed 6 bases and J shed 3 bases, with 11 bases lying between them. This chain's CDR3 is CASRNLREETQYF. The DNA for the CDR3 is TGTGCCAGCAGGAATCTTCGGGAAGAGACCCAGTACTTC.

The rearrangement joins TRBV7-2 to TRBJ2-5; D perhaps matches TRBD2 (5 bases). This CDR3 spans 17 amino acids. The V end lost 0 bases, the J end lost 0 bases, and 14 bases lay between the germline ends. Germline lookup yields CDR1 SGHTA and CDR2 FQGNSA. CDR3 sequence reads: CASSLATGIQYQETQYF. The CDR3 region has the DNA TGTGCCAGCAGCTTAGCGACGGGGATCCAATACCAAGAGACCCAGTACTTC.

The chain recombines TRBV10-3 with TRBJ2-3, with a tentative D call TRBD2 (5 bases). Trimming removed 5 bases at V and 2 bases at J, with 11 bases between. The CDR3 runs 14 residues. From germline, CDR1 is ENHRY and CDR2 SYGVKD. CDR3 amino acids: CAISLSGDTDTQYF. CDR3 DNA: TGTGCCATCAGTTTATCCGGGGACACAGATACGCAGTATTTT.

This chain uses TRBV6-4 with TRBJ2-7, with 10 bases matching TRBD1. CDR3 length: 16 residues. CDR1 and CDR2 (germline): MRHNA, SNTAGT. The V gene end was trimmed by 6 bases and the J gene end by 5 bases; junction bases not matched to a gene: 13. The CDR3 reads CASSLTAGQGFNEQYF. The CDR3 bases are TGTGCCAGCAGCCTCACCGCGGGACAGGGGTTCAACGAGCAGTACTTC.

This sequence joins TRBV5-5 and TRBJ1-3; D uncertain. The CDR3 has 15 residues. CDR1 is SGHKS, CDR2 YYEKEE, per germline (reference sequence). V dropped 1 base and J dropped 0 bases, with 8 bases sitting between them. The CDR3: CASSLTRSSGNTIYF. The DNA for the CDR3 is TGTGCCAGCAGCTTGACAAGAAGCTCTGGAAACACCATATATTTT.

In this sample, this clone turned up once. The rearrangement uses TRBV29-1 and TRBJ1-1; D may be TRBD1 (6 bases). The CDR3 contains 17 residues. Deletions cut 7 bases from V and 3 bases from J, with 27 bases between. Per the germline V gene, CDR1 is SQVTM and CDR2 is ANQGSEA. CDR3 DNA sequence: TGCAGCGCGGGACACACCGGGACCGCTTTCAGCGACACTGAAGCTTTCTTT. It encodes CSAGHTGTAFSDTEAFF. Supplemented by reference TRBV29-1 and TRBJ1-1, the full variable domain reads SAVISQKPSRDICQRGTSLTIQCQVDSQVTMMFWYRQQPGQSLTLIATANQGSEATYESGFVIDKFPISRPNLTFSTLTVSNMSPEDSSIYLCSAGHTGTAFSDTEAFFGQGTRLTVV.

This clone was seen only once. The gene calls are TRBV10-3 and TRBJ1-5, with 9 bases that match TRBD1. This CDR3 region has 16 residues. From germline, CDR1 is ENHRY and CDR2 SYGVKD. V trimming: 4 bases; J trimming: 6 bases; junction bases outside the gene matches: 10. This CDR3 reads CAISGSGTGTGQPQHF. CDR3 bases: TGTGCCATCAGTGGATCCGGGACAGGGACAGGTCAGCCCCAGCATTTT.

The rearrangement joins TRBV9 to TRBJ1-3, with D tentatively TRBD1 (5 bases). Germline CDR1 SGDLS, CDR2 YYNGEE. There are 15 residues in the CDR3. Trimming removed 4 bases at V and 0 bases at J, with 11 bases between. DNA for the CDR3: TGTGCCAGCAGCTGGGGCGGACACTCTGGAAACACCATATATTTT. Translation gives CASSWGGHSGNTIYF.

The V call is TRBV5-1, the J call TRBJ2-3, with 16 bases that match TRBD2. The CDR3 loop spans 17 amino acids. The ends lost 4 bases at V and 2 bases at J; junction bases unmatched: 4. CDR1 is SGHRS, CDR2 YFSETQ, per germline. The chain's CDR3 is CASSLGTSGRVTDTQYF. Written as DNA, the CDR3 is TGCGCCAGCAGCCTCGGGACTAGCGGGAGGGTCACAGATACGCAGTATTTT.

V usage is TRBV19 and J usage is TRBJ1-5; 7 bases match TRBD1. V shed 7 bases and J 1 base; nucleotides not matched to a gene: 7. The germline V gene encodes CDR1 LNHDA and CDR2 SQIVND (reference sequence). The CDR3 contains 15 residues. Written as DNA, the CDR3 is TGTGCCAGTAACCCGGGACAGATCAGCAATCAGCCCCAGCATTTT. Its translation is CASNPGQISNQPQHF.

The chain recombines TRBV9 with TRBJ1-1; 7 nucleotides align to TRBD1. This CDR3 has 15 residues. V was clipped by 6 bases and J by 0 bases; unmatched bases: 8. Germline V gives CDR1 SGDLS, CDR2 YYNGEE. The CDR3 region is CASNHGTELNTEAFF. In DNA form, the CDR3 reads TGTGCCAGCAACCACGGGACAGAGCTGAACACTGAAGCTTTCTTT.

The chain joins TRBV4-3 to TRBJ2-7; 7 bases match TRBD1. V lost 0 bases, J lost 7 bases, and 9 bases stayed unmatched. This CDR3 is 15 amino acids long. The germline V gene has CDR1 LGHNA and CDR2 YSLEER. CDR3 DNA: TGCGCCAGCAGCCAAGATAGACAGGGAGTAGGGGAGCAGTACTTC. It codes for CASSQDRQGVGEQYF.